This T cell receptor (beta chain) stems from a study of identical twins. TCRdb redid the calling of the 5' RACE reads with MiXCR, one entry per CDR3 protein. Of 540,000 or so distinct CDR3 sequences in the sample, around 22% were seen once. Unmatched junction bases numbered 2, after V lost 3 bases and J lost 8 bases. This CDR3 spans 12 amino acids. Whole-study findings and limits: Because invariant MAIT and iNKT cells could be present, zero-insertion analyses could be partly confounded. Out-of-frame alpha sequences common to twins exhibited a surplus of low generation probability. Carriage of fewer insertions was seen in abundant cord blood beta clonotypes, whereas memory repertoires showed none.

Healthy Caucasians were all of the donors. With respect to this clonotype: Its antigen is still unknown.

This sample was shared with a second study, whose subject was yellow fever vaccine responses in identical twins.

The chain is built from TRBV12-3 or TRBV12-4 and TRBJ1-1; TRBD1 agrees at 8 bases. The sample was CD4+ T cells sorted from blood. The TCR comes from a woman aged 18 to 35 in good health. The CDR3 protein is CASSLWDREAFF. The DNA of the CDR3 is TGTGCCAGCAGTTTGTGGGACAGGGAAGCTTTCTTT.